This is a list of T cell receptor beta chains from one sample in a study of cytomegalovirus exposure and HLA in healthy donors. Libraries were prepared by immunoSEQ multiplex PCR; TCRdb keeps only in-frame clonotypes and omits some of them. The sample has about 100,000 clones; approximately 70% are singletons. Sequenced: PBMCs. These receptors all come from a man in his forties or fifties in good health and CMV-seropositive. The CDR3 runs from the conserved cysteine through the conserved F or W. The D gene is left open where the match is weak. Size is stated for part of the rows, as once, few or many counts, or as a class when the clone is expanded.

clone_size j_call d_call v_call cdr3_aa cdr3_nt
few TRBJ1-1 NA TRBV4-1 CASSLTVNTEAFF TGCGCCAGCAGCCTGACAGTCAACACTGAAGCTTTCTTT
NA TRBJ2-2 TRBD1 TRBV7-6 CASSDNRGRTGELFF TGTGCCAGCAGCGATAACAGGGGGCGCACCGGGGAGCTGTTTTTT
NA TRBJ1-3 NA TRBV4-1 CASSQVGSKNTIYF TGCGCCAGCAGCCAAGTGGGCAGTAAGAACACCATATATTTT
NA TRBJ1-1 NA TRBV2 CASNVNRYMNTEAFF TGTGCCAGCAACGTAAACAGATACATGAACACTGAAGCTTTCTTT
NA TRBJ2-3 NA TRBV4-3 CASSQDGRTRPTDTQYF TGCGCCAGCAGCCAAGATGGAAGGACAAGGCCCACAGATACGCAGTATTTT
NA TRBJ2-7 NA TRBV5-4 CASSLDILSYEQYF TGTGCCAGCAGCTTGGACATTCTCTCCTACGAGCAGTACTTC
NA TRBJ2-1 TRBD1 TRBV19 CASNTRQGAFYNEQFF TGTGCCAGTAATACACGACAGGGGGCCTTCTACAATGAGCAGTTCTTC
NA TRBJ2-7 TRBD2 TRBV6-5 CASTWSRELGHEQYF TGTGCCAGCACTTGGTCGCGGGAGCTCGGCCACGAGCAGTACTTC
NA TRBJ2-7 TRBD1 TRBV18 CASSPLTGTGVNEQYF TGTGCCAGCTCACCACTAACCGGGACAGGGGTGAACGAGCAGTACTTC
few TRBJ1-2 NA TRBV5-6 CASSLWQGMGGYTF TGTGCCAGCAGCTTGTGGCAGGGGATGGGTGGCTACACCTTC
NA TRBJ2-5 NA TRBV18 CASSPTGQETQYF TGTGCCAGCTCACCTACGGGTCAAGAGACCCAGTACTTC
NA TRBJ1-1 NA TRBV5-1 CASSLVKNTEAFF TGCGCCAGCAGCTTGGTCAAGAACACTGAAGCTTTCTTT
NA TRBJ1-5 NA TRBV6-6 CASSADSHSNQPQHF TGTGCCAGCAGTGCGGACAGCCATAGCAATCAGCCCCAGCATTTT